The 21 T cell receptor beta chains reported below all come from one sample, sequenced in a study of CD8 T cells in Susac syndrome. With random hexamers, roughly 0.45 to 1 ug RNA was reverse transcribed. TCRdb fed the immunoSEQ multiplex PCR reads into MiXCR, producing one record per CDR3 protein. The table lists 73,000 or so distinct CDR3 sequences, approximately 94% of them singletons. Sequencing used CD8+ T cells from PBMCs. Receptor source: a human donor with multiple sclerosis.

This chain joins TRBV6-5 and TRBJ1-5, with 7 bases matching TRBD1. The V gene end was trimmed by 6 bases and the J gene end by 2 bases; junction bases not matched to a gene: 4. The CDR3 runs 14 residues. In germline, CDR1 is MNHEY, CDR2 SVGAGI. Here the CDR3 DNA reads TGTGCCAGCAGGCACGGGACAGGCAATCAGCCCCAGCATTTT. Its protein product is CASRHGTGNQPQHF.

CDR3 loop: CASSEDRGKGYEQYF. CDR3 in DNA: TGTGCCAGCAGCGAGGACAGGGGGAAAGGCTACGAGCAGTACTTC. The V call is TRBV7-9, the J call TRBJ2-7, with 10 bases matching TRBD1. Trimming removed 5 bases from V and 3 bases from J; junction bases left unmatched: 7. The CDR3 extends over 15 amino acids. The germline CDR1 and CDR2 sequences are SEHNR and FQNEAQ (reference sequence).

V and J are TRBV27 and TRBJ2-1, with D perhaps matching TRBD2 (5 bases). Trimming took off 6 bases at V and 3 bases at J, with 9 bases between the two ends. CDR3 length: 13 amino acids. The germline V gene encodes CDR1 MNHEY and CDR2 SMNVEV (reference sequence). CDR3 in amino acids: CASRSGNYNEQFF. For the CDR3, the DNA is TGTGCCAGCAGGAGCGGCAACTACAATGAGCAGTTCTTC.

This clonotype is a singleton in its sample. V usage is TRBV12-5 and J usage is TRBJ2-4; tentative D call: TRBD2 (6 bases). Germline V gives CDR1 LGHNT, CDR2 FRNRAP. Trimming removed 8 bases from V and 2 bases from J, with 19 bases in between. The CDR3 spans 16 residues. The CDR3 DNA reads as TGTGCTAGTTCCCGCGGGGAGACCCCATCCAAAAACATTCAGTACTTC. Protein product: CASSRGETPSKNIQYF. The whole variable domain, remainder taken from reference TRBV12-5 and TRBJ2-4, is DARVTQTPRHKVTEMGQEVTMRCQPILGHNTVFWYRQTMMQGLELLAYFRNRAPLDDSGMPKDRFSAEMPDATLATLKIQPSEPRDSAVYFCASSRGETPSKNIQYFGAGTRLSVL.

The V and J genes are TRBV10-3 and TRBJ2-2; D possibly matches TRBD1 or TRBD2 (6 bases each). The CDR3 has 14 residues. Trimming left V 4 bases short and J 6 bases short, with 12 bases between. Germline V lookup: CDR1 ENHRY, CDR2 SYGVKD. DNA for the CDR3: TGTGCCATCAGTGCCCCTGGGGGGCCCGGGGAGCTGTTTTTT. Protein: CAISAPGGPGELFF.

This clonotype was picked up one time. This sequence joins TRBV7-2 and TRBJ2-3; D ambiguous. The ends were cut back, 2 bases at V and 2 bases at J, with 11 bases in the middle. Germline loops: CDR1 SGHTA, CDR2 FQGNSA. The CDR3 totals 15 residues. CDR3 coding DNA: TGTGCCAGCAGCTTAATGGGCCCATACACAGATACGCAGTATTTT. This codes for CASSLMGPYTDTQYF.

The V gene is TRBV2, the J gene TRBJ1-5; no definite D call. Looked up from germline, CDR1 is SNHLY and CDR2 is FYNNEI. This CDR3 region has 15 residues. Trimming removed 7 bases from V and 1 base from J, with 14 bases in between. Here the CDR3 DNA reads TGTGCCAGCACCCGCGGGCCGGGAAGCAATCAGCCCCAGCATTTT. Translated: CASTRGPGSNQPQHF. The variable domain in full, completed from reference TRBV2 and TRBJ1-5, reads EPEVTQTPSHQVTQMGQEVILRCVPISNHLYFYWYRQILGQKVEFLVSFYNNEISEKSEIFDDQFSVERPDGSNFTLKIRSTKLEDSAMYFCASTRGPGSNQPQHFGDGTRLSIL.

V is TRBV11-2 and J is TRBJ1-2; a possible D gene is TRBD1 (5 bases). Germline V gives CDR1 SGHAT, CDR2 FQNNGV. Between the trimmed V and J ends, which lost 0 bases and 4 bases, there was a span of 9 bases. The CDR3 consists of 14 residues. CDR3 sequence (DNA): TGTGCCAGCAGCTTAGACCAGCAGGGCTATGGCTACACCTTC. Amino acid sequence: CASSLDQQGYGYTF.

The CDR3 DNA is TGTGCCAGCAGCCAAGTGGCTCTAGGGCCGGCAGATACGCAGTATTTT. Protein product: CASSQVALGPADTQYF. This chain links TRBV3-1 with TRBJ2-3; D uncertain. The CDR3 covers 16 residues. CDR1 LGHDT and CDR2 YNNKEL come from the germline V gene (reference sequence). V gave up 1 base and J gave up 4 bases, with 15 bases separating them.

The CDR3 protein is CASSHRGLEETQYF. In nucleotides, the CDR3 is TGTGCCAGCAGTCACCGGGGGCTGGAAGAGACCCAGTACTTC. The chain recombines TRBV27 with TRBJ2-5, with D perhaps matching TRBD1 or TRBD2 (6 bases each). From germline, CDR1 is MNHEY and CDR2 SMNVEV (reference sequence). The CDR3 has 14 residues. Trimming cost V 5 bases and J 3 bases, with 13 bases left between them.

This clonotype appeared a single time. The rearrangement joins TRBV5-8 to TRBJ1-1; 7 bases are a match to TRBD1. The CDR3 loop spans 15 amino acids. With V trimmed by 0 bases and J by 1 base, 3 bases remained unmatched. The germline gives CDR1 SGHTS, CDR2 YDEGEE. Written as DNA, the CDR3 is TGTGCCAGCAGCTTGGAGGGGACAGAGAACACTGAAGCTTTCTTT. This codes for CASSLEGTENTEAFF.

V usage is TRBV14 and J usage is TRBJ1-2, with D unresolved. Trimming removed 0 bases from V and 4 bases from J, with 3 bases in between. The CDR3 contains 12 residues. Looked up from germline, CDR1 is SGHDN and CDR2 is FVKESK. DNA for the CDR3: TGTGCCAGCAGCCAAGAGGGCTATGGCTACACCTTC. Translation gives CASSQEGYGYTF. Full variable domain (missing parts from reference TRBV14 and TRBJ1-2): EAGVTQFPSHSVIEKGQTVTLRCDPISGHDNLYWYRRVMGKEIKFLLHFVKESKQDESGMPNNRFLAERTGGTYSTLKVQPAELEDSGVYFCASSQEGYGYTFGSGTRLTVV.

The rearrangement uses TRBV3-1 and TRBJ2-5; 14 bases are a match to TRBD2. Unmatched junction bases numbered 4, after V lost 6 bases and J lost 1 base. Germline CDR1 is LGHDT and CDR2 is YNNKEL (reference sequence). The CDR3 has 16 residues. CDR3 in amino acids: CASRSTSGGVQETQYF. CDR3 coding DNA: TGTGCCAGCAGGTCGACTAGCGGGGGGGTCCAAGAGACCCAGTACTTC.

The V call is TRBV29-1, the J call TRBJ2-7, with 7 bases fitting TRBD2. The CDR3 has 13 amino acids. In germline, CDR1 is SQVTM, CDR2 ANQGSEA. The trim removed 4 bases at V and 1 base at J, leaving 4 bases unmatched. CDR3 sequence (DNA): TGCAGCGTTGCTCTAGCGGATTCCTACGAGCAGTACTTC. Its protein product is CSVALADSYEQYF.

The CDR3 sequence: CASSMVSGANVLTF. DNA of the CDR3: TGTGCCAGTAGTATGGTCTCTGGGGCCAACGTCCTGACTTTC. V and J are TRBV19 and TRBJ2-6; D is undetermined. V was cut by 3 bases and J by 0 bases, with 3 bases left in between. Germline lookup yields CDR1 LNHDA and CDR2 SQIVND (reference sequence). CDR3 length: 14 amino acids.

The CDR3 DNA sequence: TGTGCCAGCAGCTTACCGGCCTCCGTTGAGCAGTATTTT. This sequence encodes CASSLPASVEQYF. The V call is TRBV7-9, the J call TRBJ2-3; D is ambiguous. The ends were cut back, 2 bases at V and 11 bases at J, with 14 bases in the middle. The germline V gene encodes CDR1 SEHNR and CDR2 FQNEAQ (reference sequence). The CDR3 has 13 amino acids.

The V gene is TRBV15, the J gene TRBJ1-5; unclear D gene. The CDR3 contains 15 residues. Germline V gene sequence: CDR1 LNHNV, CDR2 YYDKDF (reference sequence). Trimming took off 0 bases at V and 4 bases at J, with 10 bases between the two ends. CDR3 DNA: TGTGCCACCAGCAGAGATAAGGCAGCAAATCAGCCCCAGCATTTT. Translated: CATSRDKAANQPQHF.

The chain recombines TRBV27 with TRBJ2-1; TRBD1 agrees at 9 bases. The CDR3 runs 14 residues. Trimming removed 5 bases from V and 6 bases from J; junction bases left unmatched: 5. The germline V gene encodes CDR1 MNHEY and CDR2 SMNVEV (reference sequence). DNA for the CDR3: TGTGCCAGCAGTCTGGGGACAGGGATCAATGAGCAGTTCTTC. It yields the protein CASSLGTGINEQFF.

The genes are TRBV3-1 and TRBJ2-1; D ambiguous. This CDR3 has 14 amino acids. V was pared by 0 bases and J by 3 bases, with 6 bases between. Germline assignment: CDR1 LGHDT and CDR2 YNNKEL (reference sequence). CDR3 amino acids: CASSQDSIYNEQFF. The CDR3, as DNA: TGTGCCAGCAGCCAAGATTCCATCTACAATGAGCAGTTCTTC.

This chain joins TRBV6-1 and TRBJ2-7; D is ambiguous. The CDR3 totals 16 residues. The germline V and J ends were trimmed by 8 bases and 2 bases, with 22 bases remaining between them. Germline CDR1 reads MNHNS; CDR2 reads SASEGT. The CDR3 spells CASGSYRQTLTYEQYF. The DNA of the CDR3 is TGTGCCAGCGGCTCCTACCGACAAACTCTCACCTACGAGCAGTACTTC.

The V call is TRBV6-6, the J call TRBJ1-2; D unclear. This CDR3 has 11 amino acids. Germline assignment: CDR1 MNHNY and CDR2 SVGAGI (reference sequence). The germline V and J ends were trimmed by 6 bases and 8 bases, with 10 bases remaining between them. CDR3 nucleotides: TGTGCCAGCAGCACTCTAGAAGGCTACACCTTC. This codes for CASSTLEGYTF.